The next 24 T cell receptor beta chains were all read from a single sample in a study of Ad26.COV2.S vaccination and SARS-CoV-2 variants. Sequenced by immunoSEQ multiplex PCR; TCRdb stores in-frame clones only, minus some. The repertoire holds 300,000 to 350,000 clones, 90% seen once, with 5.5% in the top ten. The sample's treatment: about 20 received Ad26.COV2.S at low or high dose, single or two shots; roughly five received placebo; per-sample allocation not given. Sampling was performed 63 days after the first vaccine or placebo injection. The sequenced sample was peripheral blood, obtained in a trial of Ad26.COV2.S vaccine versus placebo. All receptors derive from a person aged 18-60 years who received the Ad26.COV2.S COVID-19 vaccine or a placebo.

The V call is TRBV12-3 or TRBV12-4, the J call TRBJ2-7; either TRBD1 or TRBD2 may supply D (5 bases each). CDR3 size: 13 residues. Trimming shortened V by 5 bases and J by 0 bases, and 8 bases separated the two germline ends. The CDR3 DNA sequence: TGTGCCAGCAGTGGGACGGACTCCTACGAGCAGTACTTC. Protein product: CASSGTDSYEQYF.

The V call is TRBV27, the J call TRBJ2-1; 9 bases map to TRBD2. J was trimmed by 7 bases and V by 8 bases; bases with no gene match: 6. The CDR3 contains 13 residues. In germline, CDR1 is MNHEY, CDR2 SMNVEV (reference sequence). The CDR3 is CASRASGENEQFF. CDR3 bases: TGTGCCAGCCGGGCTAGCGGGGAGAATGAGCAGTTCTTC.

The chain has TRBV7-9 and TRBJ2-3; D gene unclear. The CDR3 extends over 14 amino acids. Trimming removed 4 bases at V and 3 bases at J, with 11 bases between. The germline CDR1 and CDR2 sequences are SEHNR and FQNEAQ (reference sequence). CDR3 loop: CASSSSMDTDTQYF. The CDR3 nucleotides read TGTGCCAGCAGCTCATCCATGGATACAGATACGCAGTATTTT.

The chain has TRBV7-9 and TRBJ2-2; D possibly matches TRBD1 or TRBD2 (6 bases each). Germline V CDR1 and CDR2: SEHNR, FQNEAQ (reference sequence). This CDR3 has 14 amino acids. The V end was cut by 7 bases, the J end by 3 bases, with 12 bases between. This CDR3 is CASTQRGDTGELFF. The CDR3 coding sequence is TGTGCCAGCACGCAAAGGGGGGACACCGGGGAGCTGTTTTTT.

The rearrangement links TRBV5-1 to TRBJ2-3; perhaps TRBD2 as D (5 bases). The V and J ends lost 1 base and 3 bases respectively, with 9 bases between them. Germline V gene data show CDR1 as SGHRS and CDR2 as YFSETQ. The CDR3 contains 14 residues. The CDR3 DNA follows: TGCGCCAGCAGCTTGCGTCCGGGGACAGATACGCAGTATTTT. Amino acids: CASSLRPGTDTQYF.

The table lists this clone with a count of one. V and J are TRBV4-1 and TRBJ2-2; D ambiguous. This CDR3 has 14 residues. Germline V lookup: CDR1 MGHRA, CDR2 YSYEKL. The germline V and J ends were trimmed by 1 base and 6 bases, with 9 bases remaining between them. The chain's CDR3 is CASSQVESAGELFF. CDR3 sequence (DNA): TGCGCCAGCAGCCAAGTCGAGAGCGCCGGGGAGCTGTTTTTT.

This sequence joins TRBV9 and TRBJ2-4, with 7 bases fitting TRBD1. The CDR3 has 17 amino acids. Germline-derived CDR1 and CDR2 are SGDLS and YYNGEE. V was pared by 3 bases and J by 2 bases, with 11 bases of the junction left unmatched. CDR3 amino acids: CASSGASRGRTKNIQYF. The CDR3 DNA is TGTGCCAGCAGCGGAGCCAGTAGGGGGCGAACCAAAAACATTCAGTACTTC.

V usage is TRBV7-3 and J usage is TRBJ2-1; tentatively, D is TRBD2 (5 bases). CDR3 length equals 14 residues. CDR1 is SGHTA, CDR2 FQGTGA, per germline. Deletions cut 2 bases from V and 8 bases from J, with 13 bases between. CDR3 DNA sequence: TGTGCCAGCAGCTTATTATCTAGCTCGGATGAGCAGTTCTTC. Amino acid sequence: CASSLLSSSDEQFF.

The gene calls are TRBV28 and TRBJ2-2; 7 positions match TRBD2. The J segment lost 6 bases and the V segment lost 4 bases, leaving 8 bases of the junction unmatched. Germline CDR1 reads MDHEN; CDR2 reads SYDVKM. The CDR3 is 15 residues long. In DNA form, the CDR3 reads TGTGCCAGCAGTTCCCCTGGGCTAGCGGCCGGGGAGCTGTTTTTT. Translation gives CASSSPGLAAGELFF.

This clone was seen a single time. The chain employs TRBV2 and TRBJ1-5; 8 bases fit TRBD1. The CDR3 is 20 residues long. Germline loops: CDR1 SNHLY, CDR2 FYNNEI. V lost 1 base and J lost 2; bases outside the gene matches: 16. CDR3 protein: CASSEGPGRGPETGNQPQHF. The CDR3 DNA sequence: TGTGCCAGCAGTGAAGGTCCGGGCAGGGGGCCAGAAACGGGCAATCAGCCCCAGCATTTT.

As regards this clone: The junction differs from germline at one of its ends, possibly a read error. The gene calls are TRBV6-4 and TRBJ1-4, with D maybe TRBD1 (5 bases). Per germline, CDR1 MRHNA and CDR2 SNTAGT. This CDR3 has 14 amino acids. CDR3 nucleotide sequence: TGTGCCACCAGTGCACAGGTTAGTCAGGAAAAACTGTTTTTT. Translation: CATSAQVSQEKLFF.

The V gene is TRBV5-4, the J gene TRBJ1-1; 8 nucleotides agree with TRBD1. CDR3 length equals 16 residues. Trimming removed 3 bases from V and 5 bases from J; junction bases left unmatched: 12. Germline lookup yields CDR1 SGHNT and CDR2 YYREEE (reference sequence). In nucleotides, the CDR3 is TGTGCCAGCAGCTCCTATGGACAGGGAAGAGAAACTGAAGCTTTCTTT. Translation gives CASSSYGQGRETEAFF.

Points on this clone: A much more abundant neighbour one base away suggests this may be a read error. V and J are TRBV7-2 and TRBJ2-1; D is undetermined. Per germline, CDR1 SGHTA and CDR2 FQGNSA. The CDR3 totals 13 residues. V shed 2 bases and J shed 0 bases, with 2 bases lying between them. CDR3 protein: CASSLRSYNEQFF. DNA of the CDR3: TGTGCCAGCAGCTTACGCTCCTACAATGAGCAGTTCTTC. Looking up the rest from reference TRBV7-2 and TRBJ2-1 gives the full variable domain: GAGVSQSPSNKVTEKGKDVELRCDPISGHTALYWYRQSLGQGLEFLIYFQGNSAPDKSGLPSDRFSAERTGGSVSTLTIQRTQQEDSAVYLCASSLRSYNEQFFGPGTRLTVL.

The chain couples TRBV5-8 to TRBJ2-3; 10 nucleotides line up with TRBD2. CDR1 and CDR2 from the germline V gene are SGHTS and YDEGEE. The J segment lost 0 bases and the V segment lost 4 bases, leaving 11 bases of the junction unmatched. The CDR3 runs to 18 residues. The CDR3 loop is CASSPARLAGSSTDTQYF. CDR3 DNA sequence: TGTGCCAGCAGCCCAGCCCGACTAGCGGGTTCGAGCACAGATACGCAGTATTTT.

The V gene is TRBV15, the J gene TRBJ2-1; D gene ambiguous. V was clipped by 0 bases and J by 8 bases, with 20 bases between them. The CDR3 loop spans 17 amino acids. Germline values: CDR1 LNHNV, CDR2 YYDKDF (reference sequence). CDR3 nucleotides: TGTGCCACCAGCAGAGATTATAGGGCTTTGACCGGCCATGAGCAGTTCTTC. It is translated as CATSRDYRALTGHEQFF.

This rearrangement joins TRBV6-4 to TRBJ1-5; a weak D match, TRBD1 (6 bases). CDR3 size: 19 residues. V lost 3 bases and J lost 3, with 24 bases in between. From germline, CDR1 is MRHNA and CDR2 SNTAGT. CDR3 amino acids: CASSEAEGGGPVVNQPQHF. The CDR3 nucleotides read TGTGCCAGCAGTGAGGCCGAGGGGGGGGGCCCCGTGGTCAATCAGCCCCAGCATTTT.

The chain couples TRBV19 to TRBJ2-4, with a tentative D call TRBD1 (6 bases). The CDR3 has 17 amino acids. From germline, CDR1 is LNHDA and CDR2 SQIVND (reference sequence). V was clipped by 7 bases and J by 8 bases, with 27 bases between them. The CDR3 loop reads CASKEVGAGEFLDIQYF. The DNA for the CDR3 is TGTGCCAGTAAGGAGGTGGGGGCAGGGGAATTTTTGGACATTCAGTACTTC.

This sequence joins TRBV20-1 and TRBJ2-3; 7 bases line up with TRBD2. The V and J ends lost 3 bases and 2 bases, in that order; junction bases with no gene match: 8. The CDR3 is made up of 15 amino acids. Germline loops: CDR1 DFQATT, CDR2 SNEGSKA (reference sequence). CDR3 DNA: TGCAGTGCTAGTTACAGCGGGGACTTCACAGATACGCAGTATTTT. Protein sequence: CSASYSGDFTDTQYF.

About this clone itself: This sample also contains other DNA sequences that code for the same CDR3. CDR3 in amino acids: CASSPGPGTEAFF. The CDR3 DNA reads TGTGCCAGCTCCCCAGGGCCGGGCACTGAAGCTTTCTTT. The gene calls are TRBV18 and TRBJ1-1; the D gene is possibly TRBD1 (5 bases). This CDR3 has 13 residues. The V and J ends lost 6 bases and 4 bases respectively, with 12 bases between them. Germline CDR1 is KGHSH and CDR2 is LQKENI.

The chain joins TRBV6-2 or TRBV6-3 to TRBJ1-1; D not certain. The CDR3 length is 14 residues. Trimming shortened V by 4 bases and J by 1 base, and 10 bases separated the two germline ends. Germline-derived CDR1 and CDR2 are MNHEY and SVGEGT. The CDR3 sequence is CASSSAHPNTEAFF. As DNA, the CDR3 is TGTGCCAGCAGTTCTGCCCATCCGAACACTGAAGCTTTCTTT.

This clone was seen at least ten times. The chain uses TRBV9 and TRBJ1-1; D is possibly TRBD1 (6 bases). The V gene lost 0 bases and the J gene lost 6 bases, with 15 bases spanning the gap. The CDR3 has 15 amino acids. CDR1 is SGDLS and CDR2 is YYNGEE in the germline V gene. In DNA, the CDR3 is TGTGCCAGCAGCGTAGAGGGGGGCGGTAACCCTGAAGCTTTCTTT. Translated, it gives CASSVEGGGNPEAFF.

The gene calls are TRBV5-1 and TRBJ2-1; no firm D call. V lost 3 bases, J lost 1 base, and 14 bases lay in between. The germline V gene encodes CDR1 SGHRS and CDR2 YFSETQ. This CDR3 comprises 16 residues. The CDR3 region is CASSSAVAGSYNEQFF. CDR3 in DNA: TGCGCCAGCAGCTCTGCCGTAGCCGGTTCCTACAATGAGCAGTTCTTC.

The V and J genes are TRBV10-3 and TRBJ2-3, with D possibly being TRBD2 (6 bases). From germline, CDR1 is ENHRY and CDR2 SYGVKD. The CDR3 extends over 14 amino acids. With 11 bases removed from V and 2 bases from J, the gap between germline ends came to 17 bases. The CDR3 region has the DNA TGTGCCGTACGACCGGGACTTGACACAGATACGCAGTATTTT. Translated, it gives CAVRPGLDTDTQYF.

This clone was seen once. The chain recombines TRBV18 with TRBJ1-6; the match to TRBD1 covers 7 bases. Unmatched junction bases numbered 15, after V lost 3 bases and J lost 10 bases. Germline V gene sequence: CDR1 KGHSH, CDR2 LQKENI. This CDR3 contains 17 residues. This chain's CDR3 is CASSPLAAGTVSSPLHF. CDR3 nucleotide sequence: TGTGCCAGCTCACCCCTCGCCGCCGGGACAGTCTCCTCACCCCTCCACTTT.